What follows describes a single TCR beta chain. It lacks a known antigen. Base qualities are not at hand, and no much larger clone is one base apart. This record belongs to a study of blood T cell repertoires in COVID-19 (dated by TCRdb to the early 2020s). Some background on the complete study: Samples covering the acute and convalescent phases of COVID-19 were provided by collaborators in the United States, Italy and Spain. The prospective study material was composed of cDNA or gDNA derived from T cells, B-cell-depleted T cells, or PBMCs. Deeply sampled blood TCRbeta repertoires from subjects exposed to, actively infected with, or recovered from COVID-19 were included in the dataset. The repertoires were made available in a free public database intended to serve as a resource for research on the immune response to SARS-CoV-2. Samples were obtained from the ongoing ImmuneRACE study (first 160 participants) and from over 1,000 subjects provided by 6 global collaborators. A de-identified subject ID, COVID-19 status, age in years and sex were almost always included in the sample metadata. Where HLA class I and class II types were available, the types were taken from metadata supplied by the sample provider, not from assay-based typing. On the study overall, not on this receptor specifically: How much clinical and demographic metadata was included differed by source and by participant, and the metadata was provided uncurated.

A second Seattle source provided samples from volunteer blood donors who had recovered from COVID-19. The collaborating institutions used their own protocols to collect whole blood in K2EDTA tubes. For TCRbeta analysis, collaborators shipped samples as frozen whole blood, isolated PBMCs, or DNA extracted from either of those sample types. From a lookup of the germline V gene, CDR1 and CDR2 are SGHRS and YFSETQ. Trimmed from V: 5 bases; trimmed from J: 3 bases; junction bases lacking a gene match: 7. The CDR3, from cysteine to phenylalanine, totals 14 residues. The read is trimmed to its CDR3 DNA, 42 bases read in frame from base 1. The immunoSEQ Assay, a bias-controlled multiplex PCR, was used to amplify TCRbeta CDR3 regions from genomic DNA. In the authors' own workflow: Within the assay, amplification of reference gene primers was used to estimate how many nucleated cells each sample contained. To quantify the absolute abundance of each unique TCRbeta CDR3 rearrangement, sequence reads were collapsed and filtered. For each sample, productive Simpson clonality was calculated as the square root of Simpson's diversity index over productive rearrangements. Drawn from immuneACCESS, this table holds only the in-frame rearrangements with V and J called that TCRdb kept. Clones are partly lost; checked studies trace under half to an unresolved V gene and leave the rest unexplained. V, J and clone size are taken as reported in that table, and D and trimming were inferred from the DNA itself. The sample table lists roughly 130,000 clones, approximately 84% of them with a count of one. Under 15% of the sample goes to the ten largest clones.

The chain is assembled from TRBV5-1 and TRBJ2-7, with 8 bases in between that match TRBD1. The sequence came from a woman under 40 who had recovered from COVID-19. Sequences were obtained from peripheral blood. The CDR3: CASRRDRGNYEQYF. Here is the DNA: TGCGCCAGCAGGCGAGACAGGGGCAACTACGAGCAGTACTTC. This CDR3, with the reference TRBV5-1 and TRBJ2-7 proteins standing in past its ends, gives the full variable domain KAGVTQTPRYLIKTRGQQVTLSCSPISGHRSVSWYQQTPGQGLQFLFEYFSETQRNKGNFPGRFSGRQFSNSRSEMNVSTLELGDSALYLCASRRDRGNYEQYFGPGTRLTVT.